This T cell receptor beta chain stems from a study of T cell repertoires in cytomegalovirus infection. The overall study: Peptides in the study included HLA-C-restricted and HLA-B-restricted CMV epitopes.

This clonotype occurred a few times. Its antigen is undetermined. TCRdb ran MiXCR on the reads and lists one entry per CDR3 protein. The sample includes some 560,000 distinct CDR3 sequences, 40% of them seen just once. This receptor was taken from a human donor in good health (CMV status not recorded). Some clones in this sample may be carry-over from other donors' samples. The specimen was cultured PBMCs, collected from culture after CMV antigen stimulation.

The CDR3 here is CASSHVRISGGQETQYF. CDR3 nucleotides: TGCGCCAGCAGCCACGTCCGAATTTCGGGGGGACAAGAGACCCAGTACTTC. The rearrangement uses TRBV5-1 and TRBJ2-5; 7 nucleotides agree with TRBD2. The germline V gene has CDR1 SGHRS and CDR2 YFSETQ. The trim removed 4 bases at V and 2 bases at J, leaving 14 bases unmatched. This CDR3 spans 17 amino acids. The full variable domain, rest sourced from reference TRBV5-1 and TRBJ2-5, is KAGVTQTPRYLIKTRGQQVTLSCSPISGHRSVSWYQQTPGQGLQFLFEYFSETQRNKGNFPGRFSGRQFSNSRSEMNVSTLELGDSALYLCASSHVRISGGQETQYFGPGTRLLVL.